The T cell receptor beta chain described here comes from a study of breast tumors, draining lymph nodes, adjacent tissues. Findings and caveats of the study: Compared with lymph nodes, tumors were less diverse; compared with nontumor tissue, more.

Via MiXCR, TCRdb re-called the multiplex PCR reads, giving one row per CDR3 protein. The top ten clones hold around two fifths of a sample with about 7,200 distinct CDR3 sequences, 43% of them seen once. As to this clonotype: The antigen remains unidentified.

V was trimmed by 3 bases and J by 3 bases, leaving 12 bases between them. CDR1 DFQATT and CDR2 SNEGSKA come from the germline V gene (reference sequence). The CDR3 length is 14 residues. The sequenced material came from tumor-adjacent breast tissue. The receptor was derived from a female donor with breast cancer. Some clones in this sample may be carry-over from other donors' samples. The V and J genes are TRBV20-1 and TRBJ2-1; unclear D gene. CDR3 in DNA: TGCAGTGCTAGTCCGGCGATAGTCTACAATGAGCAGTTCTTC. This translates into CSASPAIVYNEQFF.